Listed below are T cell receptor beta chains from one sample, sequenced in a study of regulatory T cells in long-lasting Graves disease. A single record per CDR3 protein comes from TCRdb applying MiXCR to the multiplex PCR reads. The sample lists 370,000 or so distinct CDR3 sequences, under 20% occurring once. The same data also contributed to another study, on T cells in Graves' hyperthyroidism and ophthalmopathy.

The material sequenced was peripheral blood mononuclear cells (PBMCs), taken at new diagnosis, from a patient treated with antithyroid drugs. The receptors were gathered from a woman aged 18-29 years with Graves disease. Both conserved end residues are part of each CDR3. A D gene is named only where the DNA matches it firmly. The size of a clone is reported for some rows only, either as once, few or many, or as a class for expanded clones.

clone_size: NA; d_call: NA; v_call: TRBV5-6; j_call: TRBJ1-5; cdr3_aa: CASIGWFPDGQPQHF; cdr3_nt: TGTGCCAGCATCGGGTGGTTCCCCGACGGTCAGCCCCAGCATTTT
clone_size: NA; d_call: NA; v_call: TRBV6-1; j_call: TRBJ1-5; cdr3_aa: CASSDTQEQPQHF; cdr3_nt: TGTGCCAGCAGTGATACCCAAGAACAGCCCCAGCATTTT
clone_size: few; d_call: TRBD1; v_call: TRBV11-2; j_call: TRBJ1-1; cdr3_aa: CASSLYTRTGKKTEAFF; cdr3_nt: TGTGCCAGCAGCTTATATACTAGGACAGGGAAAAAAACTGAAGCTTTCTTT
clone_size: many; d_call: TRBD1; v_call: TRBV12-3/TRBV12-4; j_call: TRBJ1-5; cdr3_aa: CASRLGTVSSQPQHF; cdr3_nt: TGTGCCAGCAGGCTCGGGACAGTAAGTTCTCAGCCCCAGCATTTT
clone_size: few; d_call: NA; v_call: TRBV9; j_call: TRBJ2-2; cdr3_aa: CASSASTGLNTGELFF; cdr3_nt: TGTGCCAGCAGCGCATCGACAGGATTAAACACCGGGGAGCTGTTTTTT
clone_size: many; d_call: NA; v_call: TRBV7-6; j_call: TRBJ2-1; cdr3_aa: CASRAGTYNEQFF; cdr3_nt: TGTGCCAGCAGGGCCGGGACTTACAATGAGCAGTTCTTC
clone_size: NA; d_call: NA; v_call: TRBV7-3; j_call: TRBJ2-3; cdr3_aa: CASSLVRGGPGTQYF; cdr3_nt: TGTGCCAGCAGCTTAGTGAGGGGGGGGCCCGGTACGCAGTATTTT
clone_size: many; d_call: NA; v_call: TRBV30; j_call: TRBJ1-2; cdr3_aa: CAWSHETGLGGYTF; cdr3_nt: TGTGCCTGGAGTCACGAGACAGGACTAGGGGGCTACACCTTC
clone_size: many; d_call: NA; v_call: TRBV6-1; j_call: TRBJ1-1; cdr3_aa: CAGTKGVNTEAFF; cdr3_nt: TGTGCCGGAACAAAAGGAGTGAACACTGAAGCTTTCTTT
clone_size: NA; d_call: NA; v_call: TRBV25-1; j_call: TRBJ1-6; cdr3_aa: CASSELGGQTSPLHF; cdr3_nt: TGTGCCAGCAGTGAATTGGGGGGGCAAACATCACCCCTCCACTTT
clone_size: few; d_call: NA; v_call: TRBV15; j_call: TRBJ1-3; cdr3_aa: CATSRGGQGNSGNTIYF; cdr3_nt: TGTGCCACCAGCAGAGGCGGGCAGGGGAACTCTGGAAACACCATATATTTT
clone_size: many; d_call: NA; v_call: TRBV2; j_call: TRBJ1-5; cdr3_aa: CASSLRDGGQPQHF; cdr3_nt: TGTGCCAGCAGCCTTAGGGATGGAGGACAGCCCCAGCATTTT
clone_size: many; d_call: NA; v_call: TRBV7-9; j_call: TRBJ2-3; cdr3_aa: CASRQDRSTDTQYF; cdr3_nt: TGTGCCAGCAGACAGGACAGAAGCACAGATACGCAGTATTTT
clone_size: NA; d_call: TRBD2; v_call: TRBV5-1; j_call: TRBJ2-3; cdr3_aa: CASSTATSGRTDTQYF; cdr3_nt: TGCGCCAGCAGCACCGCGACTAGCGGGAGAACAGATACGCAGTATTTT
clone_size: many; d_call: TRBD1; v_call: TRBV10-2; j_call: TRBJ2-1; cdr3_aa: CASSAPRDSHNEQFF; cdr3_nt: TGCGCCAGCAGTGCTCCTCGGGACAGTCACAATGAGCAGTTCTTC
clone_size: few; d_call: NA; v_call: TRBV6-2/TRBV6-3; j_call: TRBJ1-4; cdr3_aa: CASSYSDNNEKLFF; cdr3_nt: TGTGCCAGCAGTTACTCGGACAATAATGAAAAACTGTTTTTT
clone_size: NA; d_call: NA; v_call: TRBV13; j_call: TRBJ1-3; cdr3_aa: CASSKTGSGNTIYF; cdr3_nt: TGTGCCAGCAGCAAAACAGGGTCTGGAAACACCATATATTTT
clone_size: many; d_call: TRBD1; v_call: TRBV6-2/TRBV6-3; j_call: TRBJ2-5; cdr3_aa: CASRTDRAGGRRETQYF; cdr3_nt: TGTGCCAGCAGAACCGACAGGGCTGGGGGACGTCGGGAGACCCAGTACTTC